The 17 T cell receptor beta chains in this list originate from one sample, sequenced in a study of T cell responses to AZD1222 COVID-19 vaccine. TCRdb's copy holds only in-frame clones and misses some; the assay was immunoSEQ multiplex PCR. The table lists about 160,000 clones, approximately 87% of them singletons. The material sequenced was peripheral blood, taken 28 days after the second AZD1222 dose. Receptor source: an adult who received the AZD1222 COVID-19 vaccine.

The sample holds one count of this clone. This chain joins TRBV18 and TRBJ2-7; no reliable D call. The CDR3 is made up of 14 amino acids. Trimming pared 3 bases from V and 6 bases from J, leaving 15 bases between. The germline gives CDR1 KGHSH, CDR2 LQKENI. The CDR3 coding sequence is TGTGCCAGCTCACCCGGGTTGTCTCCGGGCGAGCAGTACTTC. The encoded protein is CASSPGLSPGEQYF.

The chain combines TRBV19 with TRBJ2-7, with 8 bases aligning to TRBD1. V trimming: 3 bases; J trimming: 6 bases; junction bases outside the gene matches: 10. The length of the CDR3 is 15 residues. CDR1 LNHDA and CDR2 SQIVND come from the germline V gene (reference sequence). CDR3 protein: CASSMETGVRLEQYF. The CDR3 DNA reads TGTGCCAGTAGTATGGAGACAGGGGTTCGGCTCGAGCAGTACTTC.

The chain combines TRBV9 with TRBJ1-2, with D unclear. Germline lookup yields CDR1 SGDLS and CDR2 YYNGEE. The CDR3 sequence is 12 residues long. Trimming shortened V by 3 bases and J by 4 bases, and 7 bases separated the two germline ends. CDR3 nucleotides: TGTGCCAGCAGCGGACCCTTCTATGGCTACACCTTC. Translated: CASSGPFYGYTF.

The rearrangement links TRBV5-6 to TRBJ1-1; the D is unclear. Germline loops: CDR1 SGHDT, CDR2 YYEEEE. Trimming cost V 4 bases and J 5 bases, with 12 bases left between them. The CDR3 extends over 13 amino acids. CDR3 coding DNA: TGTGCCAGCAGCCCCCCGGGGTTGACTGAAGCTTTCTTT. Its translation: CASSPPGLTEAFF.

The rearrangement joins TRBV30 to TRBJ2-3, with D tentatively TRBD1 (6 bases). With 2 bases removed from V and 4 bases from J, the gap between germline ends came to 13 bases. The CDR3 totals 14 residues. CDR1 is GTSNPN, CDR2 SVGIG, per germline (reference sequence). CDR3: CAWSLKGVPDTQYF. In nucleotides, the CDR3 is TGTGCCTGGAGTCTCAAGGGGGTCCCAGATACGCAGTATTTT.

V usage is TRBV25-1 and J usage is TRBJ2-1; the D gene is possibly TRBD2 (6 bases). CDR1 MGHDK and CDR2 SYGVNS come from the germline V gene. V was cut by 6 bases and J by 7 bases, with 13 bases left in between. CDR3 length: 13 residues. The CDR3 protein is CASRSYGGNEQFF. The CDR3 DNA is TGTGCCAGCAGATCCTACGGAGGGAATGAGCAGTTCTTC.

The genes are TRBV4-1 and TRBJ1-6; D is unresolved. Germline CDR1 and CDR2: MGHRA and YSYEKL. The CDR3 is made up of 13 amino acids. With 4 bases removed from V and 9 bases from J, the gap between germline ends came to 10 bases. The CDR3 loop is CASSLPRGSPLHF. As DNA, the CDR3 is TGCGCCAGCAGCCTCCCCCGGGGTTCACCCCTCCACTTT.

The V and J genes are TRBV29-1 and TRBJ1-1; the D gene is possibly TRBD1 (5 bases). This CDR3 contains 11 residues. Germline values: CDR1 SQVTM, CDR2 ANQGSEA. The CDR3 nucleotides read TGCAGTTCAACAGGGAACACTGAAGCTTTCTTT. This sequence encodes CSSTGNTEAFF.

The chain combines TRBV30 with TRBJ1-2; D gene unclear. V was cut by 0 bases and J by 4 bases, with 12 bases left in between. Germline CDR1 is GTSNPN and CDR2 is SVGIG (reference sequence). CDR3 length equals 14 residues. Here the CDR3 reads CAWSVSGGIYGYTF. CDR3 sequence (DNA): TGTGCCTGGAGTGTTAGCGGAGGGATCTATGGCTACACCTTC.

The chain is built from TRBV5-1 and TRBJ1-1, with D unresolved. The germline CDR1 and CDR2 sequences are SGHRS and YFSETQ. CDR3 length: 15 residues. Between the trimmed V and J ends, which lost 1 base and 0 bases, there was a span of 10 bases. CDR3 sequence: CASSLFTAMNTEAFF. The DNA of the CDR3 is TGCGCCAGCAGCTTGTTTACGGCCATGAACACTGAAGCTTTCTTT.

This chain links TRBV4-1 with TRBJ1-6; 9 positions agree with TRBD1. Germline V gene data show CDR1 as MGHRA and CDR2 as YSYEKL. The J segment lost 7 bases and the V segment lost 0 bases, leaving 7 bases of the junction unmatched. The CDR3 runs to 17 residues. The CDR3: CASSQEDRGFRNSPLHF. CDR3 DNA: TGCGCCAGCAGCCAAGAGGACAGGGGCTTCCGAAATTCACCCCTCCACTTT.

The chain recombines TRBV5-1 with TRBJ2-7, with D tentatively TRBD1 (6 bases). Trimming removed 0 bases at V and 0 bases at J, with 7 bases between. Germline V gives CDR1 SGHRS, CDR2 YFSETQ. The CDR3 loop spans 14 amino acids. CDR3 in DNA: TGCGCCAGCAGCTTGGAAGGGGGCTCCTACGAGCAGTACTTC. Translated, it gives CASSLEGGSYEQYF.

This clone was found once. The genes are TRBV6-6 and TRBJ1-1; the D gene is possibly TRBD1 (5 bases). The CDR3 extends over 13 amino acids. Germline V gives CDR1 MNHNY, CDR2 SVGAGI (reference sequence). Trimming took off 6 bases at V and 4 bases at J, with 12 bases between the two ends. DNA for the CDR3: TGTGCCAGCAGGCCGGGGGACGGCACTGAAGCTTTCTTT. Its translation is CASRPGDGTEAFF.

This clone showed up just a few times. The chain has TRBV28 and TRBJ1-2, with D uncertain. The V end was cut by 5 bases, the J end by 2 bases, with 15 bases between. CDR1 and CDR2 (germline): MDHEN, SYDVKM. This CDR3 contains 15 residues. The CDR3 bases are TGTGCCAGCAGTACCCCAGGAGGGCCCAACTATGGCTACACCTTC. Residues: CASSTPGGPNYGYTF.

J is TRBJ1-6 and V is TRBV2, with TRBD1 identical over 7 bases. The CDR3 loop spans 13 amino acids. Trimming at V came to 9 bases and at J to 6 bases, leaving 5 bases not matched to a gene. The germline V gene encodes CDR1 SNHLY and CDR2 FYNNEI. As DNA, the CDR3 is TGTGCCAGTGGCCGGGACAGTAATTCACCCCTCCACTTT. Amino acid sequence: CASGRDSNSPLHF.

The CDR3 DNA follows: TGTGCCAGCAGTTACACAGACAGGGGGCAAGAGAATGAGCAGTTCTTC. It yields the protein CASSYTDRGQENEQFF. The gene calls are TRBV6-6 and TRBJ2-1; 10 bases fit TRBD1. CDR1 is MNHNY and CDR2 is SVGAGI in the germline V gene (reference sequence). This CDR3 region has 16 residues. The V and J ends lost 2 bases and 7 bases, in that order; junction bases with no gene match: 8.

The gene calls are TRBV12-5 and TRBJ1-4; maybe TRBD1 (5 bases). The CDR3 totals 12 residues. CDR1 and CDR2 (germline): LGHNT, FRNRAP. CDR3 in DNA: TGTGCCATTGGGGCGGCTAATGAAAAACTGTTTTTT. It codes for CAIGAANEKLFF.